Listed below are T cell receptor beta chains from one sample, sequenced in a study of blood T cell repertoires in COVID-19. Profiled with immunoSEQ multiplex PCR; TCRdb holds only in-frame clones, not every one. The sample carries approximately 290,000 clones, 75% to 95% recorded once. The sequenced material came from PBMCs or T cells enriched from blood (not recorded which). These receptors were obtained from a woman aged 25 to 45 who had recovered from COVID-19. Each CDR3 is given with its conserved first and last residue. D genes are given only for firm matches. The listing skips clone size in some rows; elsewhere it reads once, few, many or a size class.

TRBJ2-3 | . | TRBV10-1 | TRBD2 | TGCGCCAGCAGTGAGGTAGCGGGAGCGGCAGATACGCAGTATTTT | CASSEVAGAADTQYF
TRBJ2-3 | . | TRBV3-1/TRBV3-2 | TRBD1 | TGTGCCAGCAGCACGAGCGAGGGGGCGAGTTTGGATACGCAGTATTTT | CASSTSEGASLDTQYF
TRBJ1-1 | . | TRBV27 | . | TGTGCCAGCAGTTATGGCAGGAACACTGAAGCTTTCTTT | CASSYGRNTEAFF
TRBJ1-5 | few | TRBV28 | . | TGTGCCAGCAGTTTATTACAAGATTATAGCAATCAGCCCCAGCATTTT | CASSLLQDYSNQPQHF
TRBJ2-7 | . | TRBV19 | . | TGTGCCAGTAGTGTGGACTCTGGCAAGAACTACGAGCAGTACTTC | CASSVDSGKNYEQYF
TRBJ1-4 | . | TRBV19 | TRBD1 | TGTGCCAGTAGTATTGGGCTTGGGACAGGGGTTGAAAAACTGTTTTTT | CASSIGLGTGVEKLFF
TRBJ1-1 | . | TRBV28 | . | TGTGCCAGCAACGTCCCCGGACAGACCACTGAAGCTTTCTTT | CASNVPGQTTEAFF
TRBJ1-4 | . | TRBV28 | . | TGTGCCAGCAGTCCCCTCGAGGAAAAACTGTTTTTT | CASSPLEEKLFF
TRBJ2-7 | . | TRBV20-1 | TRBD1 | TGCAGTGCAAGACAGGGCTACGAGCAGTACTTC | CSARQGYEQYF
TRBJ2-5 | . | TRBV30 | . | TGTGCCTGGAGTCCGACTAGGCCCCAAGAGACCCAGTACTTC | CAWSPTRPQETQYF
TRBJ1-1 | . | TRBV30 | . | TGTGCCTGGAGACAGGGGAACACTGAAGCTTTCTTT | CAWRQGNTEAFF
TRBJ1-3 | . | TRBV6-5 | . | TGTGCCAGCAGGACCGGGAGCTCTGGAAACACCATATATTTT | CASRTGSSGNTIYF
TRBJ1-1 | . | TRBV7-3 | . | TGTGCCAGCAGCCCCGGTGGGGCCACTGAAGCTTTCTTT | CASSPGGATEAFF
TRBJ1-3 | . | TRBV28 | . | TGTGCCAGCAGTACAACAGGGAGTGGAAACACCATATATTTT | CASSTTGSGNTIYF
TRBJ2-3 | . | TRBV3-1/TRBV3-2 | . | TGTGCCAGCAGCCAAGATAGGAGGGTCACAGATACGCAGTATTTT | CASSQDRRVTDTQYF
TRBJ2-2 | . | TRBV11-3 | . | TGTGCCAGCAGCTTAGGGGGCGCCTTGAACACCGGGGAGCTGTTTTTT | CASSLGGALNTGELFF
TRBJ2-1 | . | TRBV2 | TRBD2 | TGTGCCAGCAGTGGTCCGGGGGGGGGCGTGGATGAGCAGTTCTTC | CASSGPGGGVDEQFF
TRBJ2-1 | . | TRBV19 | . | TGTGCCAGTAGTACGGGTATATTCGGTGAGCAGTTCTTC | CASSTGIFGEQFF
TRBJ2-2 | . | TRBV6-2/TRBV6-3 | TRBD1 | TGTGCCAGCAGTTACTTCACGACAGGGTCGATTATCGGGGAGCTGTTTTTT | CASSYFTTGSIIGELFF
TRBJ1-5 | . | TRBV27 | TRBD1 | TGTGCCAGCAGCTCTGGACAGGGGGCTGGGCAGCCCCAGCATTTT | CASSSGQGAGQPQHF
TRBJ1-1 | . | TRBV28 | . | TGTGCCAGCAGCCGAGGCCCGAACACTGAAGCTTTCTTT | CASSRGPNTEAFF
TRBJ2-7 | . | TRBV28 | TRBD2 | TGTGCCAGCAGTTTATCTCTAGCGGGAGGGGGCCTTTCCTACGAGCAGTACTTC | CASSLSLAGGGLSYEQYF
TRBJ1-5 | . | TRBV7-2 | TRBD1 | TGTGCCAGCAGCTCGGGACAGGTTGGATTGGCGTCCCAGCATTTT | CASSSGQVGLASQHF
TRBJ2-1 | . | TRBV3-1/TRBV3-2 | TRBD2 | TGTGCCAGCAGCCTACTAGCGGGAGTAGGTGAGCAGTTCTTC | CASSLLAGVGEQFF
TRBJ2-7 | . | TRBV6-2/TRBV6-3 | TRBD2 | TGTGCCAGCAGCCCCGGGACTAGAGCCTACGAGCAGTACTTC | CASSPGTRAYEQYF
TRBJ2-1 | few | TRBV12-3/TRBV12-4 | TRBD1 | TGTGCCAGCAGTCGGGACAGCAATGAGCAGTTCTTC | CASSRDSNEQFF
TRBJ2-2 | . | TRBV6-5 | . | TGTGCCAGCAGGTTGGAGAGTAACGCCGGGGAGCTGTTTTTT | CASRLESNAGELFF
TRBJ1-2 | . | TRBV19 | TRBD1 | TGTGCCAGTAAAGGGGGCTCGGACTATGGCTACACCTTC | CASKGGSDYGYTF
TRBJ2-1 | . | TRBV11-2 | TRBD2 | TGTGCCAGCAGCTTAGAGGCGGGAGGGCACAATGAGCAGTTCTTC | CASSLEAGGHNEQFF
TRBJ2-7 | . | TRBV6-5 | TRBD2 | TGTGCCAGCAGTTACTCGACGCGGGAGCGGGGCGAGCAGTACTTC | CASSYSTRERGEQYF
TRBJ1-6 | . | TRBV28 | . | TGTGCCAGCAGTTCCGCGGGGGCAGGCTATAATTCACCCCTCCACTTT | CASSSAGAGYNSPLHF